This T cell receptor beta chain was documented in a study of CD8 T cells in Susac syndrome. When the RNA was reverse transcribed, random hexamers were used with an input of 0.5 to 1 ug. One entry per CDR3 protein, called by TCRdb with MiXCR from the immunoSEQ multiplex PCR reads. The sample shows 160,000 or so distinct CDR3 sequences, 95% of them seen only once. The germline CDR1 and CDR2 sequences are GTSNPN and SVGIG (reference sequence). The CDR3 consists of 14 residues. The V gene lost 2 bases and the J gene lost 5 bases, with 15 bases spanning the gap. Sequences were obtained from CD8+ T cells from PBMCs. This chain links TRBV30 with TRBJ1-2; TRBD1 might be the D (6 bases). The sequence came from a human donor with multiple sclerosis. The CDR3 DNA reads TGTGCCTGGAGTTCCTTGGACAGCAAATATGGCTACACCTTC. Its protein is CAWSSLDSKYGYTF.